This record covers a single T cell receptor (beta chain). Time point reported: pre-sensitization, week 0. Treatment specified: therapeutic diphenylcyclopropenone sensitization with weekly scalp DPC. Whole blood, unfractionated, served as the material for total RNA extraction. TCRdb independently ran MiXCR on the RACE reads; one entry per CDR3 protein. The data hold over 300,000 distinct CDR3 sequences, with more than 4.5% observed a single time. The data stem from a study of human T cells and chemical hapten exposure. The germline gives CDR1 MNHEY, CDR2 SVGAGI. There are 17 residues in the CDR3. V trimming: 6 bases; J trimming: 5 bases; junction bases outside the gene matches: 13.

V is TRBV6-5 and J is TRBJ2-5; TRBD2 matches at 12 bases. The clonotype originates from a woman between 50 and 59 years old with alopecia areata. Some clones in this sample may be carry-over from other donors' samples. The material sequenced was whole blood, taken in connection with sensitization to the hapten diphenylcyclopropenone (DPC). CDR3 in DNA: TGTGCCAGCAGCGAACTGACTAGCGGGAGACGTCGGGAGACCCAGTACTTC. Translation: CASSELTSGRRRETQYF.